This is a list of T cell receptor beta chains from one sample in a study of blood T cell repertoires in COVID-19. The assay was immunoSEQ multiplex PCR, and TCRdb's table has in-frame clones only and misses some. This repertoire shows tens of thousands of clones, roughly 85% found once; its top ten account for approximately 26%. The sequenced material came from peripheral blood. These receptors were collected from a man aged 55 to 70 with active or convalescent COVID-19. The CDR3 runs from the conserved cysteine through the conserved F or W. The D gene is left open where the match is weak. Expanded clones are given a class, and other clones once, few, many or no size at all.

TRBD1,TRBV9,TRBJ2-3,-,TGTGCCAGCAGCGTAGCAGTCCGGGACAGGGCCGATACGCAGTATTTT,CASSVAVRDRADTQYF
-,TRBV5-8,TRBJ2-7,once,TGTGCCAGCAGCTGGGAGTTCTCCTACGAGCAGTACTTC,CASSWEFSYEQYF
-,TRBV6-1,TRBJ1-5,-,TGTGCCAGCAGTGAATATGGGGGCCAGGAGCCCCAGCATTTT,CASSEYGGQEPQHF
TRBD1,TRBV14,TRBJ1-2,few,TGTGCCAGCAGCCAAGCGTGGGCAGGGGGCGGCTACACCTTC,CASSQAWAGGGYTF
-,TRBV5-5,TRBJ2-7,-,TGTGCCAGCAGCGGGCCGGGGGACGAGGGTTACGAGCAGTACTTC,CASSGPGDEGYEQYF
-,TRBV5-6,TRBJ1-2,few,TGTGCCAGCAGCTCCGGACAGCTCTATGGCTACACCTTC,CASSSGQLYGYTF
TRBD2,TRBV4-2,TRBJ2-1,-,TGTGCCAGCAGCGAGGGACTAGCGGGGCTTAGCTCCTACAATGAGCAGTTCTTC,CASSEGLAGLSSYNEQFF
TRBD1,TRBV24-1,TRBJ1-1,-,TGTGCCACCAGTGACAACAGGGGGCTGTCTACTGAAGCTTTCTTT,CATSDNRGLSTEAFF
-,TRBV5-1,TRBJ2-3,-,TGCGCCAGCAGCTTGGGTACCGGTGCTAGCACAGATACGCAGTATTTT,CASSLGTGASTDTQYF
-,TRBV18,TRBJ2-2,-,TGTGCCAGCTCACCCACTGGGGCAGGGGCGAACGCCGGGGAGCTGTTTTTT,CASSPTGAGANAGELFF
TRBD1,TRBV10-1,TRBJ1-1,-,TGCGCCAGCAGTAACAGGGGGCTGGATGAAGCTTTCTTT,CASSNRGLDEAFF
-,TRBV10-3,TRBJ1-6,-,TGTGCCATCAGTGAGTCGTACAGGAGAAGTAATTCACCCCTCCACTTT,CAISESYRRSNSPLHF
-,TRBV6-6,TRBJ1-1,-,TGTGCCAGCAGTTACTCCTGGGAGGGGGCTGAAGCTTTCTTT,CASSYSWEGAEAFF
-,TRBV5-5,TRBJ1-1,many,TGTGCCAGCAGCTACGGTGCGAACACTGAAGCTTTCTTT,CASSYGANTEAFF
-,TRBV25-1,TRBJ1-2,-,TGTGCCAGCAGTGGATCCCCCACAGGGAGGGCTGACTATGGCTACACCTTC,CASSGSPTGRADYGYTF
-,TRBV15,TRBJ1-1,-,TGTGCCACCAGCAGAGATGCCGGCGGGTCTGAAGCTTTCTTT,CATSRDAGGSEAFF
-,TRBV19,TRBJ2-1,-,TGTGCCAGCCACAAGTGGGGGGGGGCCAATGAGCAGTTCTTC,CASHKWGGANEQFF
-,TRBV6-1,TRBJ2-3,-,TGTGCCAGCAGTGAAACAGTAGGGGTCGGCACAGATACGCAGTATTTT,CASSETVGVGTDTQYF
TRBD1,TRBV5-4,TRBJ1-1,few,TGTGCCAGCAGCTGGGACAGGCGGAACACTGAAGCTTTCTTT,CASSWDRRNTEAFF
-,TRBV19,TRBJ1-1,-,TGTGCCAGTCGGTGGGCAGAGAACACTGAAGCTTTCTTT,CASRWAENTEAFF
TRBD1,TRBV5-4,TRBJ1-4,-,TGTGCCAGCAGCTTTGGACAGGGGGCTGAAAAACTGTTTTTT,CASSFGQGAEKLFF
-,TRBV9,TRBJ2-5,-,TGTGCCAGCAGCCCTCCGTACCAAGAGACCCAGTACTTC,CASSPPYQETQYF
TRBD1,TRBV7-2,TRBJ1-5,-,TGTGCCAGCAGCCCGGACAGGGGAGGGTTGCCCCAGCATTTT,CASSPDRGGLPQHF
TRBD2,TRBV3-1/TRBV3-2,TRBJ2-1,-,TGTGCCAGCAGCCTTTGGACTAGCGGGGATAACAATGAGCAGTTCTTC,CASSLWTSGDNNEQFF
TRBD2,TRBV4-1,TRBJ2-1,-,TGCGCCAGCAGCGCCGCACTAGCGAACTACAATGAGCAGTTCTTC,CASSAALANYNEQFF
-,TRBV6-1,TRBJ2-7,-,TGTGCCAGCAGTGAAGCGCTAGAAAAGCGACTAATGAGCGAGCAGTACTTC,CASSEALEKRLMSEQYF
TRBD2,TRBV10-1,TRBJ2-3,-,TGCGCCAGCAGTGAAACCCTAGCGGGCAAAAAGTATTTT,CASSETLAGKKYF
-,TRBV30,TRBJ1-6,-,TGTGCCTGGACTTATGGAGGGACCAGCTCCTATAATTCACCCCTCCACTTT,CAWTYGGTSSYNSPLHF
-,TRBV9,TRBJ2-2,-,TGTGCCAGCAGTCGTAACACCGGGGAGCTGTTTTTT,CASSRNTGELFF
-,TRBV10-3,TRBJ1-2,-,TGTGCCATCACCTCTCAGGGCGACTATGGCTACACCTTC,CAITSQGDYGYTF
TRBD1,TRBV29-1,TRBJ2-3,few,TGCAGCGTTGGGACAGGGGCGATCACAGATACGCAGTATTTT,CSVGTGAITDTQYF
-,TRBV7-9,TRBJ1-2,few,TGTGCCAGCAGCTTAGAGAGGAGGGGAACCTATGGCTACACCTTC,CASSLERRGTYGYTF
-,TRBV19,TRBJ1-5,-,TGTGCCAGTAACGGCAGGAACAATCAGCCCCAGCATTTT,CASNGRNNQPQHF
TRBD1,TRBV27,TRBJ2-2,-,TGTGCCAGCAGTTTTGGGGACAGGGTCCCCGGGGAGCTGTTTTTT,CASSFGDRVPGELFF
-,TRBV28,TRBJ1-6,few,TGTGCCAGCAGTACAGACTCGGGGAATTCACCCCTCCACTTT,CASSTDSGNSPLHF
TRBD1,TRBV7-8,TRBJ2-7,-,TGTGCCAGCAGCTTAGCGGGATGGCAGGGGGCGGGTTACGAGCAGTACTTC,CASSLAGWQGAGYEQYF